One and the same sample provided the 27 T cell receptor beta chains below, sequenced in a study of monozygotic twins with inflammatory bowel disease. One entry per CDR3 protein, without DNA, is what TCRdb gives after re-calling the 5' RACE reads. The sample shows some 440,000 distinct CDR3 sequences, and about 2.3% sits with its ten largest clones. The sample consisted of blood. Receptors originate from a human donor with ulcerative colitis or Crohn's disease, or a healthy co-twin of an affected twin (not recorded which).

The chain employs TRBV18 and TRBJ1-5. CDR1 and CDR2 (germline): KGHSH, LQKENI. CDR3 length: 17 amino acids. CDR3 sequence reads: CASSPPREAVGNQPQHF. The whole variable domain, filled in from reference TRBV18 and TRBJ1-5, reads NAGVMQNPRHLVRRRGQEARLRCSPMKGHSHVYWYRQLPEEGLKFMVYLQKENIIDESGMPKERFSAEFPKEGPSILRIQQVVRGDSAAYFCASSPPREAVGNQPQHFGDGTRLSIL.

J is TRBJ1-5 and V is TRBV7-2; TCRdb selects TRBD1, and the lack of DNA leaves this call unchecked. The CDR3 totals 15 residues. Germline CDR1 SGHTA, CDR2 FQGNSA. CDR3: CASSAGLLSNQPQHF.

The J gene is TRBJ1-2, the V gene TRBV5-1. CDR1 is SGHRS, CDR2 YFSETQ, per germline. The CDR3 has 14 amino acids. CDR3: CASSLVQGTDGYTF. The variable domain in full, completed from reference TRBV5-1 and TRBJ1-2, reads KAGVTQTPRYLIKTRGQQVTLSCSPISGHRSVSWYQQTPGQGLQFLFEYFSETQRNKGNFPGRFSGRQFSNSRSEMNVSTLELGDSALYLCASSLVQGTDGYTFGSGTRLTVV.

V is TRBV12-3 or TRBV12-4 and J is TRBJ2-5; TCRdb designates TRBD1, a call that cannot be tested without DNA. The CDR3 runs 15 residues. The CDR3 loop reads CASTTSGGQGETQYF.

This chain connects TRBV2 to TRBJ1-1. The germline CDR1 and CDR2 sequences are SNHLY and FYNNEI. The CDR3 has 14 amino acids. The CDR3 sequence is CASSFRGGKTEAFF.

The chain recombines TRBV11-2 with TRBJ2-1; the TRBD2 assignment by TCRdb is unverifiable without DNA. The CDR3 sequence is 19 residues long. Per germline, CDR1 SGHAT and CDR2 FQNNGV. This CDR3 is CASSLETSGRALAVYEQFF.

CDR3 amino acids: CSVLLNTEAFF. This chain uses TRBV29-1 with TRBJ1-1. The germline gives CDR1 SQVTM, CDR2 ANQGSEA. The CDR3 consists of 11 residues.

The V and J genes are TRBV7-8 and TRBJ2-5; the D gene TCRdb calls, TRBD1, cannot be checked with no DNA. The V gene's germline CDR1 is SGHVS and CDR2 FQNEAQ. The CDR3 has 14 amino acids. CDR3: CASSSLGPVKTQYF.

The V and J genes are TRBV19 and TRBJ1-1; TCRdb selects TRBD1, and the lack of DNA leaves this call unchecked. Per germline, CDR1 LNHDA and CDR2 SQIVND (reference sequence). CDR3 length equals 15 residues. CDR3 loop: CASSTRTGLGTEAFF.

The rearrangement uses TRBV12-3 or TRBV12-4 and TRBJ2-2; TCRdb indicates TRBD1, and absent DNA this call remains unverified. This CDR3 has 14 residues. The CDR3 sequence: CASSFGQFTGELFF.

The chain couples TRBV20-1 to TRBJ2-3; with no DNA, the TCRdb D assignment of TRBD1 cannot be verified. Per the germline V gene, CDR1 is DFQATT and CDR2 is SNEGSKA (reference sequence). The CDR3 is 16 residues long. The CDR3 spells CSAKTGNPGETDTQYF.

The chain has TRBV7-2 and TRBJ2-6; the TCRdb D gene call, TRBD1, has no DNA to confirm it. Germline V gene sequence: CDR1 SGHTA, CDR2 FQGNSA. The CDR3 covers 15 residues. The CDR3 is CASSLSLSGANVLTF.

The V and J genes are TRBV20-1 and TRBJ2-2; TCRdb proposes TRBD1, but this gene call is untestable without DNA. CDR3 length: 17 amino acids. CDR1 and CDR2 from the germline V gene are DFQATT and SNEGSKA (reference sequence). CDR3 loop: CSARDRHGPGAIGELFF.

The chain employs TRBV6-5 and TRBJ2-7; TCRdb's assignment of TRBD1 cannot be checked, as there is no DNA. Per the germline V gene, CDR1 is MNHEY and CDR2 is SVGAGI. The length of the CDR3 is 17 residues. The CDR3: CASSYSLWGASSYEQYF.

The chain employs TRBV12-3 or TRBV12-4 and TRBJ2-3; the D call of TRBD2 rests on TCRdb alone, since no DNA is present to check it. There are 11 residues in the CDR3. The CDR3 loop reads CASNLRDTQYF.

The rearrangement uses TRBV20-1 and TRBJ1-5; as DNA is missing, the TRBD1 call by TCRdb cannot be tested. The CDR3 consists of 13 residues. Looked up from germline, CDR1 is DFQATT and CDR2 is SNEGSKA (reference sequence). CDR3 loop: CSAYGTGNQPQHF.

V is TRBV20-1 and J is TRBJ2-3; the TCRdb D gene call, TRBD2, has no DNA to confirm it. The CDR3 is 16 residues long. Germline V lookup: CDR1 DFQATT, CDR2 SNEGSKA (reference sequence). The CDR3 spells CSARHTLAGVGDTQYF.

This CDR3 is CASSLGFSYEQYF. The chain combines TRBV12-3 or TRBV12-4 with TRBJ2-7. This CDR3 is 13 amino acids long.

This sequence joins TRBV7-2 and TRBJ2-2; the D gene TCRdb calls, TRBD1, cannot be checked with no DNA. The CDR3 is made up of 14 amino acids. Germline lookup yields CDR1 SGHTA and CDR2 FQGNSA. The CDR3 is CASSVQQGPGELFF.

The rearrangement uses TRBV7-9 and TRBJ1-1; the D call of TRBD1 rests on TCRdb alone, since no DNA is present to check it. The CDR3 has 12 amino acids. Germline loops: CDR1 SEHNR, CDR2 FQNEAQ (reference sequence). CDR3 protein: CATGAGDTEAFF.

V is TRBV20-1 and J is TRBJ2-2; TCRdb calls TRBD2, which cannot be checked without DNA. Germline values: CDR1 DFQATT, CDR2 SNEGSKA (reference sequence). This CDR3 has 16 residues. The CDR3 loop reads CSAPIDGTLYTGELFF.

This CDR3 is CASGKGANVLTF. This chain uses TRBV19 with TRBJ2-6. This CDR3 region has 12 residues. Germline CDR1 LNHDA, CDR2 SQIVND (reference sequence). Together with reference TRBV19 and TRBJ2-6, the CDR3 gives the full variable domain: DGGITQSPKYLFRKEGQNVTLSCEQNLNHDAMYWYRQDPGQGLRLIYYSQIVNDFQKGDIAEGYSVSREKKESFPLTVTSAQKNPTAFYLCASGKGANVLTFGAGSRLTVL.

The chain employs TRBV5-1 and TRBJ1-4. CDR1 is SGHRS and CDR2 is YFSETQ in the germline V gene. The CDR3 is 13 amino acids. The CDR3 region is CASRSGPDGKLFF.

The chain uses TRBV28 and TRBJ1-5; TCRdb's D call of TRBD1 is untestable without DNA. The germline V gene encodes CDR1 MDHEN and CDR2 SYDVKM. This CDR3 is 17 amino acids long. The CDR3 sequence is CASSPPSGPYSNQPQHF. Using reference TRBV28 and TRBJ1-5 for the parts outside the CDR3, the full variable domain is DVKVTQSSRYLVKRTGEKVFLECVQDMDHENMFWYRQDPGLGLRLIYFSYDVKMKEKGDIPEGYSVSREKKERFSLILESASTNQTSMYLCASSPPSGPYSNQPQHFGDGTRLSIL.

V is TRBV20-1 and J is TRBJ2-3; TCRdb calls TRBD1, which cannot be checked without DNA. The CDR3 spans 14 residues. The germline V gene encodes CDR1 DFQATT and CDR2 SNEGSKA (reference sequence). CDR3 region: CSASLGQSTDTQYF.

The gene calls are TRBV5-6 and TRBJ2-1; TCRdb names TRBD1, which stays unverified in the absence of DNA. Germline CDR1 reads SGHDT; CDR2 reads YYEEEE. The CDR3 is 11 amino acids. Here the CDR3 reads CASSFQGDKFF.

CDR3 in amino acids: CASSPGTGENIQYF. V gene TRBV18 combines with J gene TRBJ2-4; TCRdb names TRBD1, which stays unverified in the absence of DNA. The CDR3 extends over 14 amino acids. Germline V lookup: CDR1 KGHSH, CDR2 LQKENI.